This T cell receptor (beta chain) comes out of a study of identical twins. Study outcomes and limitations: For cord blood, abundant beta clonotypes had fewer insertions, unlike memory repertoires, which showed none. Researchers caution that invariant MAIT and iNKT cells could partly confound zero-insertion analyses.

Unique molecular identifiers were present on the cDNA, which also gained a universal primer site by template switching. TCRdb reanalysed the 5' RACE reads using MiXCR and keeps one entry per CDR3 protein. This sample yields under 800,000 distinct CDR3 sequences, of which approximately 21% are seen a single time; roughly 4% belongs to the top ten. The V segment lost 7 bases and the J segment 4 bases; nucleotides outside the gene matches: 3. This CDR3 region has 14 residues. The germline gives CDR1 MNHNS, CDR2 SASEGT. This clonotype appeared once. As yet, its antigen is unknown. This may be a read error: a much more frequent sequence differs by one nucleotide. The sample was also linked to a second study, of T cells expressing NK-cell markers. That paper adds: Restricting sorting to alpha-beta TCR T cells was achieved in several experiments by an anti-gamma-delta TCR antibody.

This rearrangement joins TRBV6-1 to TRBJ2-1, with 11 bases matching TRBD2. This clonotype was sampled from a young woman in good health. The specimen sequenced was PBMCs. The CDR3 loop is CASIGTSGYNEQFF. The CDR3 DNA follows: TGTGCCAGCATCGGGACTAGCGGTTACAATGAGCAGTTCTTC.